This T cell receptor beta chain originates from a study of T cells after somatic rescue of genetic block. CDR3 length: 14 residues. Germline values: CDR1 MNHNY, CDR2 SVGAGI (reference sequence). Trimming stripped 3 bases from V and 1 base from J, with 9 bases between. The data were produced by immunoSEQ multiplex PCR, yet TCRdb's version contains in-frame clones alone and is incomplete. The data show 14,000 to 15,000 clones, 72% seen once. This chain uses TRBV6-6 with TRBJ1-2; D gene unclear. The sequence came from a boy aged 5-17 years. Sequenced input: peripheral blood mononuclear cells (PBMCs). CDR3 amino acids: CASSYLSNNYGYTF. In nucleotides, the CDR3 is TGTGCCAGCAGTTATCTCTCTAATAACTATGGCTACACCTTC.